These 5 T cell receptor beta chains came from one sample sequenced in a study of blood T cell repertoires in COVID-19. Clones were read by immunoSEQ multiplex PCR, and TCRdb kept only the in-frame ones, dropping some. The data contain a few hundred thousand clones, over 75% of them singletons. The sample taken for sequencing was PBMCs or T cells enriched from blood (not recorded which). Receptors were obtained from a man aged 25-45 years in a cohort exposed to, infected with or recovered from COVID-19 (not recorded which).

The rearrangement links TRBV24-1 to TRBJ1-6; D remains ambiguous. The CDR3 extends over 13 amino acids. Trimming left V 9 bases short and J 5 bases short, with 10 bases between. Germline V gene lookup returns CDR1 KGHDR and CDR2 SFDVKD. CDR3 sequence: CATQAQHNSPLHF. The CDR3 DNA reads TGTGCCACCCAGGCCCAGCATAATTCACCCCTCCACTTT.

This chain links TRBV3-1 (or the pseudogene TRBV3-2) with TRBJ2-7; 10 positions agree with TRBD1. This CDR3 spans 14 amino acids. Per the germline V gene, CDR1 is LGHDT and CDR2 is YNNKEL (reference sequence). With V trimmed by 6 bases and J by 1 base, 3 bases remained unmatched. The CDR3 here is CASRGQGSSYEQYF. The CDR3 coding sequence is TGTGCCAGCAGGGGACAGGGGAGTTCCTACGAGCAGTACTTC.

The chain uses TRBV13 and TRBJ1-5, with TRBD1 as a possible D gene (5 bases). The CDR3 is 15 residues long. Germline V lookup: CDR1 PRHDT, CDR2 FYEKMQ (reference sequence). V was trimmed by 3 bases and J by 3 bases, leaving 12 bases between them. The DNA of the CDR3 is TGTGCCAGCAGCTTCGCGGGGGAGGTCAATCAGCCCCAGCATTTT. It yields the protein CASSFAGEVNQPQHF.

The V and J genes are TRBV4-3 and TRBJ2-7; D is unresolved. CDR3 length equals 14 residues. In germline, CDR1 is LGHNA, CDR2 YSLEER. V lost 0 bases and J lost 0, with 6 bases in between. The CDR3 DNA reads TGCGCCAGCAGCCAAGATGCGAGCTCCTACGAGCAGTACTTC. Its translation: CASSQDASSYEQYF.

The rearrangement joins TRBV15 to TRBJ2-2, with TRBD1 matching 8 bases. Trimming took 5 bases from V and 6 from J; bases not matched to a gene: 5. This CDR3 has 14 residues. Germline-derived CDR1 and CDR2 are LNHNV and YYDKDF (reference sequence). As DNA, the CDR3 is TGTGCCACCAGCGAGACAGGGGTGGCCGGGGAGCTGTTTTTT. The encoded protein is CATSETGVAGELFF.